This passage covers 26 T cell receptor beta chains from one sample sequenced in a study of response to subunit inactivated influenza vaccine. Via MiXCR, TCRdb re-called the RT-PCR reads, giving one row per CDR3 protein. The sample comprises roughly 700,000 distinct CDR3 sequences, approximately 15% of which are singletons, and approximately 6.5% rests with the top ten. Source: PBMCs from blood, taken approximately 15 days before vaccination. The receptors originated from a man aged 50 or older who received an inactivated influenza vaccine.

The chain is built from TRBV5-5 and TRBJ2-1; the D gene is possibly TRBD1 (5 bases). V was pared by 3 bases and J by 9 bases, with 10 bases between. The CDR3 has 12 residues. Germline V CDR1 and CDR2: SGHKS, YYEKEE (reference sequence). CDR3 coding DNA: TGTGCCAGCAGCTATGACAGATTTGAGCAGTTCTTC. It encodes CASSYDRFEQFF.

With regard to this clonotype: At one end, the junction sequence differs from germline, possibly due to a read error. The chain links TRBV11-2 to TRBJ2-1; D not certain. The CDR3 contains 12 residues. Germline CDR1 is SGHAT and CDR2 is FQNNGV. As DNA, the CDR3 is TGTGCCAGCACCTTAGGTGGCGGCGAGCAGTTCTTC. This sequence encodes CASTLGGGEQFF.

This clonotype was counted only a few times. The rearrangement uses TRBV19 and TRBJ2-7; no clear D gene. The CDR3 runs to 12 residues. The germline gives CDR1 LNHDA, CDR2 SQIVND (reference sequence). With 3 bases removed from V and 5 bases from J, the gap between germline ends came to 8 bases. CDR3 nucleotide sequence: TGTGCCAGTAGTATGGTGGCGGACGAGCAGTACTTC. Translated: CASSMVADEQYF.

In its sample, this clonotype was seen a few times. The chain employs TRBV6-2 or TRBV6-3 and TRBJ2-5, with D hard to call. V shed 2 bases and J shed 6 bases, with 7 bases lying between them. Germline loops: CDR1 MNHEY, CDR2 SVGEGT. The CDR3 contains 12 residues. The CDR3 bases are TGTGCCAGCAGTTACCTAGTTAAGACCCAGTACTTC. This codes for CASSYLVKTQYF.

Only a few counts were recorded for this clonotype. The chain couples TRBV4-2 to TRBJ2-1, with unresolved D. This CDR3 comprises 15 residues. V lost 5 bases to trimming and J lost 0 bases, with 11 bases between them. CDR1 LGHNA and CDR2 YNFKEQ come from the germline V gene. DNA of the CDR3: TGTGCCAGCAGCTCCTTTAGGAGCTCCTACAATGAGCAGTTCTTC. This encodes CASSSFRSSYNEQFF.

This clonotype appeared a few times. This sequence joins TRBV4-1 and TRBJ2-7, with TRBD1 as a possible D gene (6 bases). Germline V CDR1 and CDR2: MGHRA, YSYEKL. V lost 3 bases, J lost 7 bases, and 13 bases lay in between. CDR3 size: 13 residues. The CDR3 DNA sequence: TGCGCCAGCAGCCAGACGGGACACAATGAGCAGTACTTC. Translated, it gives CASSQTGHNEQYF.

The chain combines TRBV28 with TRBJ2-7; perhaps TRBD1 as D (6 bases). Germline loops: CDR1 MDHEN, CDR2 SYDVKM. The CDR3 consists of 11 residues. Trimming stripped 5 bases from V and 11 bases from J, with 13 bases between. The CDR3 region is CASSRLQGKYF. Written as DNA, the CDR3 is TGTGCCAGCAGTAGGCTCCAGGGGAAGTACTTC.

CDR3 sequence: CASSFFGQGTSGYTF. DNA of the CDR3: TGTGCCAGCAGTTTCTTCGGACAGGGGACTTCTGGCTACACCTTC. This sequence joins TRBV12-3 or TRBV12-4 and TRBJ1-2; 9 nucleotides align to TRBD1. V lost 3 bases to trimming and J lost 7 bases; unmatched junction nucleotides: 9. The CDR3 sequence is 15 residues long.

The chain recombines TRBV4-3 with TRBJ2-1, with 7 nucleotides matching TRBD1. J gave up 9 bases and V 1 base, and 9 bases lay outside the gene matches. Germline V CDR1 and CDR2: LGHNA, YSLEER. The CDR3 sequence is 15 residues long. The CDR3 bases are TGCGCCAGCAGCCAAGGAGGGGGCTCCCCGGGTGAGCAGTTCTTC. Translation gives CASSQGGGSPGEQFF.

Ten or more counts support this clonotype. V usage is TRBV29-1 and J usage is TRBJ2-1; D tentatively fits TRBD1 or TRBD2 (6 bases each). V lost 8 bases and J 11 bases, leaving 25 bases between the germline ends. Per germline, CDR1 SQVTM and CDR2 ANQGSEA. The CDR3 covers 14 residues. The CDR3 loop reads CSIYRDPSDRKQFF. For the CDR3, the DNA is TGCAGCATCTACAGGGATCCTAGCGACAGAAAGCAGTTCTTC.

Ten or more counts support this clonotype. The chain has TRBV20-1 and TRBJ2-4, with 7 bases lining up with TRBD1. The ends lost 7 bases at V and 12 bases at J; junction bases unmatched: 15. The CDR3 consists of 13 residues. Looked up from germline, CDR1 is DFQATT and CDR2 is SNEGSKA (reference sequence). As DNA, the CDR3 is TGCAGTGTAACACATAGGGACAGTCTTTATCAGTACTTC. Amino acids: CSVTHRDSLYQYF.

This clonotype was counted a few times. V and J are TRBV7-9 and TRBJ2-2; D gene ambiguous. Germline CDR1 is SEHNR and CDR2 is FQNEAQ (reference sequence). The ends were cut back, 5 bases at V and 6 bases at J, with 13 bases in the middle. This CDR3 spans 14 amino acids. The chain's CDR3 is CASSLTSEAGELFF. CDR3 nucleotide sequence: TGTGCCAGCAGCCTGACCTCTGAGGCCGGGGAGCTGTTTTTT.

This clonotype was seen many times. V is TRBV12-3 or TRBV12-4 and J is TRBJ2-1; D not certain. This CDR3 is built from 11 residues. The V gene lost 3 bases and the J gene lost 7 bases, with 4 bases spanning the gap. The CDR3 nucleotides read TGTGCCAGCAGTTTGGCTAATGAGCAGTTCTTC. Protein product: CASSLANEQFF.

This chain connects TRBV10-2 to TRBJ2-7, with 10 bases identical to TRBD1. The V and J ends lost 7 bases and 12 bases, in that order; junction bases with no gene match: 15. The CDR3 is 14 residues long. The germline V gene has CDR1 WSHSY and CDR2 SAAADI. The CDR3 sequence: CASTSGTGVKMLYF. CDR3 in DNA: TGCGCCAGCACCTCCGGGACAGGGGTCAAGATGTTGTACTTC.

The table lists this clonotype with a few counts. This chain uses TRBV6-1 with TRBJ2-2, with 8 bases lining up with TRBD2. In germline, CDR1 is MNHNS, CDR2 SASEGT. Trimming removed 6 bases from V and 3 bases from J; junction bases left unmatched: 6. The CDR3 has 15 amino acids. The CDR3 region is CASSRAGAYTGELFF. CDR3 nucleotide sequence: TGTGCCAGCAGCCGAGCGGGGGCTTACACCGGGGAGCTGTTTTTT.

Written as DNA, the CDR3 is TGCGCCAACATCCCCGACTACCTCTTCGGGGAGCTGTTTTTT. Its protein product is CANIPDYLFGELFF. The rearrangement joins TRBV23-1 to TRBJ2-2, with a weak D call TRBD2 (5 bases). TRBV23-1 is an open reading frame, and its role is uncertain. The length of the CDR3 is 14 residues. V gave up 10 bases and J gave up 7 bases, with 19 bases separating them.

In its sample, this clonotype was seen once. The chain has TRBV11-2 and TRBJ2-1; the D is unclear. CDR1 and CDR2 from the germline V gene are SGHAT and FQNNGV. The CDR3 is 16 residues long. V dropped 0 bases and J dropped 3 bases, with 12 bases sitting between them. The DNA for the CDR3 is TGTGCCAGCAGCTTAGATCCGAGACGCTACTACAATGAGCAGTTCTTC. This sequence encodes CASSLDPRRYYNEQFF.

This clonotype was counted only a few times. The genes are TRBV12-3 or TRBV12-4 and TRBJ2-4; a possible D gene is TRBD2 (5 bases). The CDR3 is made up of 17 amino acids. Trimming cost V 6 bases and J 0 bases, with 18 bases left between them. CDR3: CASSSSWRRLAKNIQYF. CDR3 DNA sequence: TGTGCCAGCAGCTCCTCGTGGAGGAGACTAGCCAAAAACATTCAGTACTTC.

This sequence joins TRBV7-9 and TRBJ2-3; D may correspond to TRBD1 or TRBD2 (6 bases each). Trimming stripped 7 bases from V and 4 bases from J, with 24 bases between. CDR1 and CDR2 from the germline V gene are SEHNR and FQNEAQ (reference sequence). CDR3 length equals 17 residues. DNA for the CDR3: TGTGCCAGCACCGCAGGAGGGTGGGGACATGTGTCAGATACGCAGTATTTT. It is translated as CASTAGGWGHVSDTQYF.

The rearrangement joins TRBV7-9 to TRBJ2-1; 10 bases match TRBD2. V dropped 1 base and J dropped 4; count of bases not matched to a gene: 7. Germline values: CDR1 SEHNR, CDR2 FQNEAQ (reference sequence). The CDR3 totals 17 residues. For the CDR3, the DNA is TGTGCCAGCAGCTTAGTAGTACTAGCGGGAACATACAATGAGCAGTTCTTC. Residues: CASSLVVLAGTYNEQFF.

The rearrangement uses TRBV6-1 and TRBJ1-1, with 11 bases identical to TRBD1. Germline V gene data show CDR1 as MNHNS and CDR2 as SASEGT. The ends lost 6 bases at V and 11 bases at J; junction bases unmatched: 8. This CDR3 contains 13 residues. CDR3 sequence: CASRRTGGWFAFF. The DNA of the CDR3 is TGTGCCAGCAGACGGACAGGGGGCTGGTTTGCTTTCTTT.

Only a few counts were recorded for this clonotype. The chain joins TRBV28 to TRBJ2-3, with TRBD2 matching over 9 bases. The CDR3 has 17 residues. Germline CDR1 reads MDHEN; CDR2 reads SYDVKM. J was trimmed by 1 base and V by 3 bases; bases with no gene match: 8. The CDR3 here is CASSFPRLAARTDTQYF. CDR3 bases: TGTGCCAGCAGTTTTCCTAGACTAGCGGCCCGCACAGATACGCAGTATTTT.

This clonotype showed up just a few times. The CDR3 here is CASRLGGAGTGELFF. The CDR3 DNA is TGTGCCAGCCGATTAGGGGGCGCGGGGACCGGGGAGCTGTTTTTT. The chain combines TRBV6-2 or TRBV6-3 with TRBJ2-2, with D perhaps matching TRBD1 (7 bases). Germline CDR1 and CDR2: MNHEY and SVGEGT. Trimming stripped 8 bases from V and 5 bases from J, with 18 bases between. The CDR3 contains 15 residues.

The table lists this clonotype with a few counts. The chain couples TRBV5-1 to TRBJ2-7, with D possibly being TRBD1 or TRBD2 (5 bases each). This CDR3 comprises 14 residues. V shed 4 bases and J shed 4 bases, with 15 bases lying between them. Germline CDR1 and CDR2: SGHRS and YFSETQ. The CDR3 reads CASSVGAGLYEQYF. Here the CDR3 DNA reads TGCGCCAGCAGCGTCGGGGCAGGGTTGTACGAGCAGTACTTC.

DNA of the CDR3: TGTGCCAGCAGCTTAGACCCCTTTGAGACCCAGTACTTC. Translating gives CASSLDPFETQYF. The V gene is TRBV7-9, the J gene TRBJ2-5; D unresolved. Germline CDR1 and CDR2: SEHNR and FQNEAQ (reference sequence). Deletions cut 1 base from V and 5 bases from J, with 8 bases between. The CDR3 is 13 amino acids.

This chain uses TRBV11-2 with TRBJ2-5; D unresolved. The ends were cut back, 3 bases at V and 7 bases at J, with 12 bases in the middle. The germline gives CDR1 SGHAT, CDR2 FQNNGV. The CDR3 is 13 amino acids. CDR3 sequence: CASSFGPLGTQYF. The DNA of the CDR3 is TGTGCCAGCAGCTTTGGCCCCCTCGGGACCCAGTACTTC.